A single T cell receptor (beta chain) is shown here with its context. Its target antigen remains unknown. Per-base quality was not reported, and no clone a single base away is much larger than it. This sample was taken from a study of blood T cell repertoires in COVID-19 (dated by TCRdb to 2019 to 2021). With regard to the full study: Samples from collaborators originated in the United States, Italy and Spain and spanned both the acute and convalescent phases of COVID-19. The prospective study material was composed of cDNA or gDNA derived from T cells, B-cell-depleted T cells, or PBMCs. Deeply sampled blood TCRbeta repertoires from subjects exposed to, actively infected with, or recovered from COVID-19 were included in the dataset. The repertoires were made available in a free public database intended to serve as a resource for research on the immune response to SARS-CoV-2. The samples were drawn from two sources: the first 160 participants of the ongoing ImmuneRACE study, and about 1,300 subjects contributed by 6 global collaborators. Sample metadata almost always included a de-identified subject ID, COVID-19 status, age in years and sex. HLA class I and class II types, where available, came from metadata supplied by the sample provider rather than from assay-based typing.

The germline V gene (reference sequence) sets CDR1 to LNHDA and CDR2 to SQIVND. The CDR3 covers 12 residues, taking in both the cysteine and the phenylalanine. The kept DNA is CDR3 alone, 36 bases in frame from the first base. Trimming leaves V shorter by 7 bases and J shorter by 12 bases, with the junction holding 6 bases beyond the gene matches. One collaborating source in Seattle enrolled patients during active infection and followed them longitudinally through the course of disease. Each collaborating institution followed its own protocols to collect whole blood in K2EDTA tubes. For TCRbeta analysis, collaborators shipped samples as frozen whole blood, isolated PBMCs, or DNA extracted from either of those sample types. Overall study outcomes, separate from this receptor: How much clinical and demographic metadata was included differed by source and by participant, and the metadata was provided uncurated.

TCRbeta CDR3 regions were amplified from genomic DNA using the immunoSEQ Assay, a bias-controlled multiplex PCR. On the authors' methods: The number of nucleated cells in each sample was estimated by amplification of reference gene primers within the assay. To quantify the absolute abundance of each unique TCRbeta CDR3 rearrangement, sequence reads were collapsed and filtered. For each sample, productive Simpson clonality was calculated as the square root of Simpson's diversity index over productive rearrangements. TCRdb stores this immuneACCESS table with in-frame sequences only. Part of the clones is absent; in the studies checked, under half of the shortfall reflects unresolved V genes, and no reason is known for the rest. D and trimming come from the DNA, and the V and J calls and clone size come from that table. The sample contains around 46,000 clones, 80% to 90% of them found a single time. The top ten constitute approximately 32% of the sample.

The clonotype originates from a woman of 80 years or more with COVID-19, enrolled during active disease. The specimen was peripheral blood. The receptor chain draws on TRBV19 and TRBJ2-1; 10 central nucleotides agree with TRBD2. The DNA sequence reads TGTGCCAGTACTAGCGGGAGCCCCAGGCAGTTCTTC. Translated, this is CASTSGSPRQFF.